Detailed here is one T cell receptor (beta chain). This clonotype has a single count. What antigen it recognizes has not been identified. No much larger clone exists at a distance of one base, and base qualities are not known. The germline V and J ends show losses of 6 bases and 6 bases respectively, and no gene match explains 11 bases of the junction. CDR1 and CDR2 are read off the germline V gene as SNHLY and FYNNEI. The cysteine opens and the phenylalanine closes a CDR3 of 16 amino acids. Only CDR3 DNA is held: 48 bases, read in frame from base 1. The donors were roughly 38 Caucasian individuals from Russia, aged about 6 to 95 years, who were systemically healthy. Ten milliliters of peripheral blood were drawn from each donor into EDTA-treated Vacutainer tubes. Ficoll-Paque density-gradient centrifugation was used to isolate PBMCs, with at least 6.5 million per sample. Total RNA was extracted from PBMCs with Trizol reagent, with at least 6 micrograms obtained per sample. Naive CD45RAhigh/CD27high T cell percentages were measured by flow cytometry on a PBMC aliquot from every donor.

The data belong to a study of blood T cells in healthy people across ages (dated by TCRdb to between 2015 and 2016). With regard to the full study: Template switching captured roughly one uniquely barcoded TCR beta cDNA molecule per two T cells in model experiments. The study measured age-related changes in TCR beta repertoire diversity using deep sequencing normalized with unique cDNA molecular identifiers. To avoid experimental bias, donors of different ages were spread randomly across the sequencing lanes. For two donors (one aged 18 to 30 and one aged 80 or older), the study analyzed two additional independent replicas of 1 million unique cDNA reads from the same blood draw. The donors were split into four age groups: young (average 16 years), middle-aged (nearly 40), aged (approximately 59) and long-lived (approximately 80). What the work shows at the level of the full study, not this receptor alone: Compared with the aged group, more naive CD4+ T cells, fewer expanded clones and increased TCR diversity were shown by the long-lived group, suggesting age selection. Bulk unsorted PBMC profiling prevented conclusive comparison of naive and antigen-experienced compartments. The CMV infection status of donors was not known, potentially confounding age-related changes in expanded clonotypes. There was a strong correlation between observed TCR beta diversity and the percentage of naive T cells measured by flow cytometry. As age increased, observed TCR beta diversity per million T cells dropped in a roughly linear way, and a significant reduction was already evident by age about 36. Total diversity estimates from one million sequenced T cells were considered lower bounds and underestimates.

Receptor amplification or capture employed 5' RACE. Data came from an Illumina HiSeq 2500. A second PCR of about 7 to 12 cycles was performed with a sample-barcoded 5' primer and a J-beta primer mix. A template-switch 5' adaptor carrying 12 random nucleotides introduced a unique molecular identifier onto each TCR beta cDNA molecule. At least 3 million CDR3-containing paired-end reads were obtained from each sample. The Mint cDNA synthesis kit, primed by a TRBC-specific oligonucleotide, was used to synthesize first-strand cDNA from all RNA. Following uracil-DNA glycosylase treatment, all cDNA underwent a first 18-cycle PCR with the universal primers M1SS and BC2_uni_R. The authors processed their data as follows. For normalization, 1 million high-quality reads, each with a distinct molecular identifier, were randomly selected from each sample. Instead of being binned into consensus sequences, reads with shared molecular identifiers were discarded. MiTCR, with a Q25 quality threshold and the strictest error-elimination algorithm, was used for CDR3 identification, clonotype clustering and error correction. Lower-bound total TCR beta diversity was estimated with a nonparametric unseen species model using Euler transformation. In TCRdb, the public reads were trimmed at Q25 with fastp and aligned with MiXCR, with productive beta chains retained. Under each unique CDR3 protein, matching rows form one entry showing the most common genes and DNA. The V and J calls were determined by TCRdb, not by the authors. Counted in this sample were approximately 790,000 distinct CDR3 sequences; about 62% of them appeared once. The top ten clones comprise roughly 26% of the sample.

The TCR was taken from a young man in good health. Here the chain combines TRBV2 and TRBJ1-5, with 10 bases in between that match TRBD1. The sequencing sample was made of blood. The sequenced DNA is TGTGCCAGCAGCCCATCCGCCGGGACAGGGGCTCAGCCCCAGCATTTT. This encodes CASSPSAGTGAQPQHF.